This TCR beta chain was retrieved from a study of spatial heterogeneity in lung cancer. Study-level results: At tumor resection, ubiquitous expanded TCRs were detected in blood more often than later.

This clonotype was seen a few times. The antigen remains unidentified. Unique molecular identifiers, one per molecule, were present on every TCR cDNA molecule. TCRdb analysed the 5' RACE reads with MiXCR anew, one entry per CDR3 protein. The table lists about 75,000 distinct CDR3 sequences, roughly 13% of them singletons, with roughly 6.9% in the top ten. Time point meaning: sample taken at primary tumor resection. Whole RNA came from tumor, nontumor lung or frozen PBMC and was sequenced without being sorted. There were roughly 72 donors, all of them untreated patients with early-stage non-small cell lung cancer. There are 16 residues in the CDR3. The V and J ends lost 3 bases and 8 bases, in that order; junction bases with no gene match: 8.

The clonotype was recovered from a male donor with early-stage non-small cell lung cancer. The sample was PBMCs, taken at surgery. This chain links TRBV12-3 or TRBV12-4 with TRBJ2-1; TRBD2 aligns across 12 bases. The CDR3 bases are TGTGCCAGCAGTTTGGGGCTAGCGGGAGGGTTGGATGAGCAGTTCTTC. It translates to CASSLGLAGGLDEQFF.